The T cell receptor (beta chain) under discussion was sequenced for a study of blood T cell repertoires in COVID-19. Germline CDR1 and CDR2: KGHDR and SFDVKD. V was clipped by 9 bases and J by 4 bases; unmatched bases: 9. The CDR3 runs 15 residues. Produced via immunoSEQ multiplex PCR; TCRdb's table is partial and in-frame only. The table records about 180,000 clones, 80% of them present only once. Sample: PBMCs or T cells enriched from blood (not recorded which). The chain is built from TRBV24-1 and TRBJ2-3, with 10 positions matching TRBD1. The clonotype was recovered from a man aged 55 to 70 who had been exposed to COVID-19. In nucleotides, the CDR3 is TGTGCCACCTCCACAGGACAGGGGGACGCAGATACGCAGTATTTT. Protein sequence: CATSTGQGDADTQYF.